This note documents a single TCR beta chain sequence. Its specificity is unknown. The entry originates in a study of shared clonotypes between healthy human individuals. Study-level points and caveats: Estimated richness values were generally larger in naive subsets than in memory subsets. Rarefaction revealed incomplete sorted-subset sequencing despite large depth. Lower generation probabilities were found for non-shared clonotypes than for those shared by all four donors.

The naive CD8 fraction comprised CD45RO-negative cells positively selected for CCR7 and excluded terminally differentiated effector memory CD45RA+ cells. Germline CDR1 reads MNHEY; CDR2 reads SMNVEV (reference sequence). V lost 5 bases and J lost 5, with 23 bases in between. The CDR3 runs to 17 residues. It was across several immunoSEQ plates that each subset's genomic DNA was evenly split. Some clones are missing from TCRdb's copy, which holds only in-frame ones; the method was immunoSEQ multiplex PCR. The table has around 2.1 million clones, about 93% seen once. This TCR was recovered from a man aged 18 to 29 in good health. Some clones in this sample may be carry-over from other donors' samples. The sample taken for sequencing was naive CD8+ T cells from PBMCs. The chain couples TRBV27 to TRBJ2-3, with TRBD2 as a possible D gene (5 bases). The CDR3 sequence is CASSGVPIRGTGDTQYF. In DNA, the CDR3 is TGTGCCAGCAGTGGGGTCCCCATTCGGGGTACCGGAGATACGCAGTATTTT.